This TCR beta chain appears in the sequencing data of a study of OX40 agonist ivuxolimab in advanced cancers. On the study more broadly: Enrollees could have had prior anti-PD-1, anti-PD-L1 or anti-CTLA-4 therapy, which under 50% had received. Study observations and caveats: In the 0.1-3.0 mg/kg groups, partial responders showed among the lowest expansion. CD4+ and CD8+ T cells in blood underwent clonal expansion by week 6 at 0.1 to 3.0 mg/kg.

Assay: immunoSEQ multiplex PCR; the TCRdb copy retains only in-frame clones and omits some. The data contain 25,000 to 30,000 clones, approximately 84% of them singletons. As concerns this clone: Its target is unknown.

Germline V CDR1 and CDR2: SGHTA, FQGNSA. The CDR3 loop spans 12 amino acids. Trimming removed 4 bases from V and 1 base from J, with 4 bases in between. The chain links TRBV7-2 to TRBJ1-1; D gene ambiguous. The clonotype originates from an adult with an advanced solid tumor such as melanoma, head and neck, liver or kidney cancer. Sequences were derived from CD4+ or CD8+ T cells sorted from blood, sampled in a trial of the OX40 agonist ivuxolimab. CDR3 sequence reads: CASSYGNTEAFF. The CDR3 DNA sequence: TGTGCCAGCAGCTACGGGAACACTGAAGCTTTCTTT.